Here is one T cell receptor (beta chain) with its context. The junction differs from germline at one of its ends, possibly a read error. Both 60 Vbeta primers and 13 Jbeta primers went into the PCR. Produced via immunoSEQ multiplex PCR; TCRdb's table is partial and in-frame only. This sample has about 130,000 clones, with about three quarters found just once. The sample comes from a study of cytomegalovirus exposure and HLA in healthy donors. The receptor comes from a woman aged 30 to 39 in good health and CMV-seronegative. Sequencing was performed on PBMCs.

The CDR3 here is CAGSLRDFF. The CDR3 DNA is TGTGCCGGCAGCCTTAGGGACTTTTTT. The chain recombines TRBV11-3 with TRBJ1-1; D is perhaps TRBD1 (5 bases). Germline CDR1 is SGHNT and CDR2 is YENEEA. The CDR3 consists of 9 residues.